A single sample gave rise to the 22 T cell receptor beta chains below, sequenced in a study of T cell responses to AZD1222 COVID-19 vaccine (dated by TCRdb to 2020 to 2022). The time point label here, explained by the study, means: baseline before first vaccination. Library method: the immunoSEQ multiplex PCR assay. The table was pulled from immuneACCESS by TCRdb, which kept in-frame rearrangements only. Such tables lose some clones; where checked, under half of the loss comes from unresolved V genes, and the rest has no known cause. The sample includes tens of thousands of clones, with roughly 89% observed a single time. Clones ranked in the top ten supply 8.4% of the sample. Sequences were derived from peripheral blood, sampled on day 0 of AZD1222 vaccination. These receptors all come from an adult in good health.

This clone occurred a few times. V usage is TRBV11-2 and J usage is TRBJ1-6; D might be TRBD1 (5 bases). V shed 5 bases and J shed 3 bases, with 8 bases lying between them. The CDR3 extends over 14 amino acids. Looked up from germline, CDR1 is SGHAT and CDR2 is FQNNGV. CDR3 nucleotides: TGTGCCAGCAGCCTCGACAGCTATAATTCACCCCTCCACTTT. It specifies CASSLDSYNSPLHF.

This clone was observed a handful of times. This rearrangement joins TRBV4-1 to TRBJ2-7; the match to TRBD1 covers 7 bases. Germline V lookup: CDR1 MGHRA, CDR2 YSYEKL. The CDR3 totals 15 residues. The ends lost 4 bases at V and 0 bases at J; junction bases unmatched: 6. The CDR3 DNA is TGCGCCAGCAGCCGGGTAAGGGACAGCTCCTACGAGCAGTACTTC. Encoded protein: CASSRVRDSSYEQYF.

The chain is built from TRBV9 and TRBJ2-1; D not certain. With 3 bases removed from V and 1 base from J, the gap between germline ends came to 11 bases. The germline gives CDR1 SGDLS, CDR2 YYNGEE. The CDR3 has 15 residues. CDR3 protein: CASSAAWGSYNEQFF. CDR3 DNA: TGTGCCAGCAGCGCCGCATGGGGTTCCTACAATGAGCAGTTCTTC. Based on the CDR3 plus reference TRBV9 and TRBJ2-1, the full variable domain is DSGVTQTPKHLITATGQRVTLRCSPRSGDLSVYWYQQSLDQGLQFLIQYYNGEERAKGNILERFSAQQFPDLHSELNLSSLELGDSALYFCASSAAWGSYNEQFFGPGTRLTVL.

In its sample, this clone was seen once. This chain links TRBV6-5 with TRBJ1-2; D perhaps matches TRBD1 (6 bases). The CDR3 loop spans 13 amino acids. Looked up from germline, CDR1 is MNHEY and CDR2 is SVGAGI. Trimming pared 6 bases from V and 8 bases from J, leaving 16 bases between. The chain's CDR3 is CASSPRRGFGYTF. CDR3 nucleotides: TGTGCCAGCAGCCCGCGAAGGGGGTTCGGCTACACCTTC.

The chain recombines TRBV5-8 with TRBJ1-5, with 9 positions matching TRBD1. The CDR3 is 18 residues long. V was pared by 4 bases and J by 0 bases, with 11 bases of the junction left unmatched. Germline-derived CDR1 and CDR2 are SGHTS and YDEGEE. The CDR3 DNA sequence: TGTGCCAGCAGCCTGGACAGGGGAGGTGGATATAGCAATCAGCCCCAGCATTTT. Amino acids: CASSLDRGGGYSNQPQHF.

This sequence joins TRBV10-3 and TRBJ1-1; maybe TRBD1 (6 bases). The V end was cut by 4 bases, the J end by 6 bases, with 15 bases between. CDR1 is ENHRY and CDR2 is SYGVKD in the germline V gene. The CDR3 is 14 residues long. Here the CDR3 DNA reads TGTGCCATCAGTGGAACTAGGGGGGGCCCTGAAGCTTTCTTT. Residues: CAISGTRGGPEAFF.

V and J are TRBV7-3 and TRBJ2-2; either TRBD1 or TRBD2 may supply D (6 bases each). The V gene lost 2 bases and the J gene lost 1 base, with 8 bases spanning the gap. The CDR3 is made up of 15 amino acids. The germline V gene has CDR1 SGHTA and CDR2 FQGTGA. The CDR3 is CASSLAGQNTGELFF. As DNA, the CDR3 is TGTGCCAGCAGCTTAGCGGGACAGAACACCGGGGAGCTGTTTTTT.

The genes are TRBV15 and TRBJ2-5; D possibly corresponds to TRBD1 (7 bases). Germline V CDR1 and CDR2: LNHNV, YYDKDF (reference sequence). V was cut by 0 bases and J by 5 bases, with 13 bases left in between. The CDR3 extends over 15 amino acids. In DNA form, the CDR3 reads TGTGCCACCAGCAGAGATGCCAGGGGGGTTGAGACCCAGTACTTC. This sequence encodes CATSRDARGVETQYF.

This rearrangement joins TRBV19 to TRBJ2-1, with a tentative D call TRBD1 (6 bases). The CDR3 is 14 residues long. Trimming removed 8 bases from V and 6 bases from J, with 17 bases in between. From germline, CDR1 is LNHDA and CDR2 SQIVND (reference sequence). The CDR3 reads CASGPGQGLNEQFF. The CDR3 DNA reads as TGTGCCAGTGGGCCGGGGCAGGGGCTCAATGAGCAGTTCTTC.

This rearrangement joins TRBV6-2 or TRBV6-3 to TRBJ1-1; a weak D match, TRBD1 (5 bases). Trimming removed 7 bases at V and 1 base at J, with 10 bases between. The length of the CDR3 is 13 residues. Germline CDR1 and CDR2: MNHEY and SVGEGT. In DNA form, the CDR3 reads TGTGCCAGCAACCCAGGGCCGAACACTGAAGCTTTCTTT. Amino acid sequence: CASNPGPNTEAFF.

The chain recombines TRBV2 with TRBJ2-1, with 8 bases identical to TRBD2. Germline V gene data show CDR1 as SNHLY and CDR2 as FYNNEI. V was clipped by 1 base and J by 8 bases; unmatched bases: 10. CDR3 length: 16 residues. This CDR3 reads CASSEGLRGGSHEQFF. In nucleotides, the CDR3 is TGTGCCAGCAGTGAAGGGCTCCGGGGGGGCTCCCATGAGCAGTTCTTC.

The chain joins TRBV15 to TRBJ1-5; TRBD1 is a possible D gene (5 bases). Trimming removed 0 bases at V and 5 bases at J, with 8 bases between. The germline V gene encodes CDR1 LNHNV and CDR2 YYDKDF (reference sequence). This CDR3 is 14 amino acids long. Here the CDR3 DNA reads TGTGCCACCAGCAGAGATCCCAGGGATCAGCCCCAGCATTTT. Amino acid sequence: CATSRDPRDQPQHF.

The chain uses TRBV6-5 and TRBJ2-7, with 9 nucleotides matching TRBD2. V was clipped by 2 bases and J by 2 bases; unmatched bases: 7. There are 16 residues in the CDR3. Germline CDR1 is MNHEY and CDR2 is SVGAGI. The CDR3 DNA reads as TGTGCCAGCAGTTACGGGAGTAGCGGGGGAACCTACGAGCAGTACTTC. This encodes CASSYGSSGGTYEQYF.

The V call is TRBV29-1, the J call TRBJ1-1, with D maybe TRBD1 (5 bases). The CDR3 consists of 13 residues. The V end lost 8 bases, the J end lost 0 bases, and 13 bases lay between the germline ends. CDR1 SQVTM and CDR2 ANQGSEA come from the germline V gene. CDR3 nucleotide sequence: TGCAGCATTCGCGGGGGGGTGAACACTGAAGCTTTCTTT. This encodes CSIRGGVNTEAFF.

The chain recombines TRBV6-5 with TRBJ1-4; 10 bases are shared with TRBD1. V was pared by 4 bases and J by 12 bases, with 11 bases of the junction left unmatched. The CDR3 contains 15 residues. Germline values: CDR1 MNHEY, CDR2 SVGAGI. In nucleotides, the CDR3 is TGTGCCAGCAGTTCGGCCGGGACAGGGGCGAATGAACTGTTTTTT. It encodes CASSSAGTGANELFF.

The genes are TRBV5-5 and TRBJ1-3, with 7 positions matching TRBD1. The CDR3 is 16 amino acids. The V gene end was trimmed by 4 bases and the J gene end by 1 base; junction bases not matched to a gene: 8. Germline loops: CDR1 SGHKS, CDR2 YYEKEE (reference sequence). CDR3 sequence reads: CASSNEGAWSGNTIYF. The CDR3 bases are TGTGCCAGCAGCAACGAGGGGGCCTGGTCTGGAAACACCATATATTTT. Based on the CDR3 plus reference TRBV5-5 and TRBJ1-3, the full variable domain is DAGVTQSPTHLIKTRGQQVTLRCSPISGHKSVSWYQQVLGQGPQFIFQYYEKEERGRGNFPDRFSARQFPNYSSELNVNALLLGDSALYLCASSNEGAWSGNTIYFGEGSWLTVV.

The chain links TRBV27 to TRBJ2-7; tentative D call: TRBD2 (6 bases). This CDR3 has 13 amino acids. Germline V gene sequence: CDR1 MNHEY, CDR2 SMNVEV (reference sequence). V was shortened by 5 bases and J by 7 bases, with 15 bases between the two germline ends. This chain's CDR3 is CASSDGGSEEQYF. The CDR3 bases are TGTGCCAGCAGTGACGGGGGATCTGAAGAGCAGTACTTC.

The chain joins TRBV7-9 to TRBJ1-1, with D unresolved. V was shortened by 5 bases and J by 6 bases, with 10 bases between the two germline ends. CDR3 size: 12 residues. Germline CDR1 SEHNR, CDR2 FQNEAQ (reference sequence). The CDR3 protein is CASSPQMAEAFF. The CDR3 DNA is TGTGCCAGCAGCCCCCAAATGGCTGAAGCTTTCTTT.

The rearrangement joins TRBV12-5 to TRBJ1-4; D is unclear. Trimming removed 5 bases from V and 6 bases from J, with 13 bases in between. The CDR3 has 14 residues. CDR1 and CDR2 from the germline V gene are LGHNT and FRNRAP. This CDR3 is CASGPTNYDEKLFF. The DNA for the CDR3 is TGTGCTAGTGGTCCGACGAACTACGATGAAAAACTGTTTTTT.

This chain uses TRBV6-4 with TRBJ1-6; D not resolved. CDR1 and CDR2 (germline): MRHNA, SNTAGT. The CDR3 consists of 13 residues. V was pared by 5 bases and J by 6 bases, with 8 bases between. CDR3 amino acids: CASSWLINSPLHF. In DNA form, the CDR3 reads TGTGCCAGCAGTTGGTTGATTAATTCACCCCTCCACTTT.

The rearrangement uses TRBV16 and TRBJ1-2; D is unclear. The CDR3 is made up of 14 amino acids. In germline, CDR1 is KGHSY, CDR2 FQNENV. V was shortened by 2 bases and J by 5 bases, with 12 bases between the two germline ends. The CDR3 loop is CASSQNGGTYGYTF. DNA of the CDR3: TGTGCCAGCAGCCAAAACGGCGGAACGTATGGCTACACCTTC.

V gene TRBV19 combines with J gene TRBJ2-7; no clear D. Between the trimmed V and J ends, which lost 1 base and 4 bases, there was a span of 8 bases. The CDR3 covers 13 residues. Germline V gene data show CDR1 as LNHDA and CDR2 as SQIVND (reference sequence). Here the CDR3 reads CASSIASGYEQYF. The CDR3 DNA reads as TGTGCCAGTAGTATAGCATCCGGGTACGAGCAGTACTTC. The complete variable domain, with remaining parts taken from reference TRBV19 and TRBJ2-7, reads DGGITQSPKYLFRKEGQNVTLSCEQNLNHDAMYWYRQDPGQGLRLIYYSQIVNDFQKGDIAEGYSVSREKKESFPLTVTSAQKNPTAFYLCASSIASGYEQYFGPGTRLTVT.